These 18 T cell receptor beta chains share one sample of origin, sequenced in a study of T cell responses to AZD1222 COVID-19 vaccine. The assay was immunoSEQ multiplex PCR, and TCRdb's table has in-frame clones only and misses some. Here the sample spans 95,000 to 110,000 clones, approximately 88% being singletons. The specimen was peripheral blood, collected on day 0 of AZD1222 vaccination. Receptors originate from an adult in good health.

The chain links TRBV28 to TRBJ1-4, with D possibly TRBD1 on 5 matching bases. CDR1 MDHEN and CDR2 SYDVKM come from the germline V gene. Between the trimmed V and J ends, which lost 5 bases and 7 bases, there was a span of 14 bases. This CDR3 region has 14 residues. The CDR3 DNA follows: TGTGCCAGCAGTACTTATACTAGGGGTGAAAAACTGTTTTTT. It specifies CASSTYTRGEKLFF.

The rearrangement joins TRBV9 to TRBJ2-1; 7 bases align to TRBD2. The CDR3 covers 15 residues. The junction had 5 bases not matched to a gene; V was cut back by 5 bases and J by 0 bases. Germline assignment: CDR1 SGDLS and CDR2 YYNGEE. This CDR3 is CASSERGSSYNEQFF. CDR3 nucleotides: TGTGCCAGCAGTGAGCGGGGCAGCTCCTACAATGAGCAGTTCTTC. Complete variable domain (other parts from reference TRBV9 and TRBJ2-1): DSGVTQTPKHLITATGQRVTLRCSPRSGDLSVYWYQQSLDQGLQFLIQYYNGEERAKGNILERFSAQQFPDLHSELNLSSLELGDSALYFCASSERGSSYNEQFFGPGTRLTVL.

V and J are TRBV30 and TRBJ2-7; D is possibly TRBD1 (6 bases). The V gene lost 1 base and the J gene lost 7 bases, with 11 bases spanning the gap. CDR1 GTSNPN and CDR2 SVGIG come from the germline V gene (reference sequence). The CDR3 has 12 amino acids. CDR3 region: CAWSADRGEQYF. The DNA for the CDR3 is TGTGCCTGGAGTGCGGACAGAGGGGAGCAGTACTTC.

V usage is TRBV4-3 and J usage is TRBJ1-6; D not resolved. V lost 0 bases, J lost 13 bases, and 10 bases lay in between. Germline V gene sequence: CDR1 LGHNA, CDR2 YSLEER. This CDR3 has 13 residues. CDR3 coding DNA: TGCGCCAGCAGCCAAGATCCCGGGAGGCCCCTCCACTTT. It yields the protein CASSQDPGRPLHF.

The CDR3: CASSQETSGGNIQYF. The CDR3 nucleotides read TGTGCCAGCAGCCAAGAGACTAGCGGGGGGAACATTCAGTACTTC. The chain is built from TRBV4-2 and TRBJ2-4, with 13 nucleotides matching TRBD2. The CDR3 is 15 residues long. With 0 bases clipped from V and 7 bases from J, the junction kept 0 bases outside the gene matches. Germline loops: CDR1 LGHNA, CDR2 YNFKEQ.

The chain recombines TRBV4-3 with TRBJ2-2; a weak D match, TRBD1 (6 bases). Trimming took 4 bases from V and 4 from J, leaving 13 bases between them. Germline values: CDR1 LGHNA, CDR2 YSLEER. The CDR3 covers 15 residues. The DNA for the CDR3 is TGCGCCAGCAGCCGGGGGCTGTTCGGCACCGGGGAGCTGTTTTTT. Translated: CASSRGLFGTGELFF.

The rearrangement uses TRBV2 and TRBJ2-1; 9 bases align to TRBD2. Germline V CDR1 and CDR2: SNHLY, FYNNEI. CDR3 length: 15 amino acids. V shed 6 bases and J 6 bases; nucleotides not matched to a gene: 9. The CDR3 DNA reads as TGTGCCAGCAGGGGGGGACTAGCATTTGGCAATGAGCAGTTCTTC. Translated: CASRGGLAFGNEQFF.

The chain uses TRBV11-2 and TRBJ2-7; 9 nucleotides line up with TRBD2. V lost 2 bases to trimming and J lost 2 bases; unmatched junction nucleotides: 13. Germline loops: CDR1 SGHAT, CDR2 FQNNGV. This CDR3 contains 18 residues. The CDR3 loop reads CASSLSWGGSGSTYEQYF. The DNA for the CDR3 is TGTGCCAGCAGCTTAAGCTGGGGGGGTAGCGGGAGCACCTACGAGCAGTACTTC.

This chain joins TRBV20-1 and TRBJ2-7; 7 nucleotides line up with TRBD2. This CDR3 comprises 14 residues. V lost 3 bases and J lost 2; bases outside the gene matches: 7. The germline V gene encodes CDR1 DFQATT and CDR2 SNEGSKA (reference sequence). As DNA, the CDR3 is TGCAGTGCTAGTTGGGGGGGGAGAACCTACGAGCAGTACTTC. Its protein is CSASWGGRTYEQYF.

The V gene is TRBV28, the J gene TRBJ1-6; 7 bases agree with TRBD1. CDR1 is MDHEN, CDR2 SYDVKM, per germline. The CDR3 runs 16 residues. With V trimmed by 3 bases and J by 7 bases, 9 bases remained unmatched. CDR3 amino acids: CASSFAGSGQNSPLHF. The CDR3 coding sequence is TGTGCCAGCAGTTTTGCCGGATCGGGACAGAATTCACCCCTCCACTTT.

This chain links TRBV7-8 with TRBJ1-2; D possibly corresponds to TRBD1 (6 bases). Germline CDR1 is SGHVS and CDR2 is FQNEAQ. V lost 5 bases and J 8 bases, leaving 9 bases between the germline ends. The CDR3 is 11 amino acids. The CDR3 DNA follows: TGTGCCAGCAGCCCTGACAGGGGCTACACCTTC. This sequence encodes CASSPDRGYTF. Together with reference TRBV7-8 and TRBJ1-2, the CDR3 gives the full variable domain: GAGVSQSPRYKVAKRGQDVALRCDPISGHVSLFWYQQALGQGPEFLTYFQNEAQLDKSGLPSDRFFAERPEGSVSTLKIQRTQQEDSAVYLCASSPDRGYTFGSGTRLTVV.

The rearrangement uses TRBV5-1 and TRBJ2-2, with D perhaps matching TRBD1 or TRBD2 (5 bases each). Germline assignment: CDR1 SGHRS and CDR2 YFSETQ. V lost 7 bases and J lost 2, with 12 bases in between. The length of the CDR3 is 14 residues. DNA of the CDR3: TGCGCCAGCTGCCTGGGGGTCAACACCGGGGAGCTGTTTTTT. It translates to CASCLGVNTGELFF.

The V and J genes are TRBV28 and TRBJ1-6, with D hard to call. Trimming took off 3 bases at V and 9 bases at J, with 12 bases between the two ends. The CDR3 covers 14 residues. The germline V gene has CDR1 MDHEN and CDR2 SYDVKM. CDR3 bases: TGTGCCAGCAGTTTGGCAGTTCGGGCTTCACCCCTCCACTTT. Its translation: CASSLAVRASPLHF.

Worth noting for this clone: Other DNA variants within this sample encode the same CDR3. The chain employs TRBV2 and TRBJ2-7, with 13 bases that match TRBD2. Germline V lookup: CDR1 SNHLY, CDR2 FYNNEI. This CDR3 spans 14 amino acids. V was clipped by 6 bases and J by 2 bases; unmatched bases: 1. CDR3 DNA: TGTGCCAGCAGGGGACTAGCGGGGACCTACGAGCAGTACTTC. As protein: CASRGLAGTYEQYF.

This clone was counted only a few times. V and J are TRBV2 and TRBJ1-1, with 8 bases aligning to TRBD1. CDR3 length: 14 amino acids. After removal of 7 bases from V and 4 bases from J, the junction contained 8 bases not matched to a gene. Germline-derived CDR1 and CDR2 are SNHLY and FYNNEI. The CDR3 DNA is TGTGCCAGCATCGCGGCAGGGGGCCCCACTGAAGCTTTCTTT. This encodes CASIAAGGPTEAFF.

This clone is a singleton in its sample. The chain links TRBV5-1 to TRBJ1-2; 9 bases align to TRBD1. Germline-derived CDR1 and CDR2 are SGHRS and YFSETQ. V was clipped by 3 bases and J by 7 bases; unmatched bases: 16. This CDR3 region has 17 residues. CDR3 coding DNA: TGCGCCAGCAGCTCTGACCTGGACAGGGGTCTATTGGGTGGCTACACCTTC. This codes for CASSSDLDRGLLGGYTF.

This clone has at least ten counts. The V call is TRBV27, the J call TRBJ1-2; tentative D call: TRBD1 (5 bases). Trimming cost V 3 bases and J 7 bases, with 12 bases left between them. Germline V gene data show CDR1 as MNHEY and CDR2 as SMNVEV (reference sequence). The CDR3 extends over 13 amino acids. The CDR3 region is CASSFFPGTGYTF. CDR3 in DNA: TGTGCCAGCAGTTTTTTTCCAGGGACTGGCTACACCTTC.

The V gene is TRBV11-2, the J gene TRBJ2-5; 9 nucleotides line up with TRBD2. The CDR3 is 17 amino acids. Germline trimming cut 2 bases from V and 0 bases from J; bases unmatched to any gene: 7. The germline gives CDR1 SGHAT, CDR2 FQNNGV. CDR3 sequence: CASSLLRSSGDQETQYF. CDR3 nucleotides: TGTGCCAGCAGCTTATTGCGGTCTAGCGGGGACCAAGAGACCCAGTACTTC.